The subject of this entry is one TCR beta chain. In the original analysis: Estimates of nucleated cell counts were drawn from the amplification of reference gene primers. Method: immunoSEQ multiplex PCR; TCRdb's copy keeps in-frame clones and lacks some. D and trimming were read from the DNA, whereas the V and J calls and clone size are those reported in that table. The table shows around 160,000 clones, with about 92% occurring only once. CDR1 LGHNA and CDR2 YNFKEQ come from the germline V gene. The CDR3 has 14 residues. V lost 4 bases and J lost 2; bases outside the gene matches: 5. The sample is drawn from a study of blood T cell repertoires in COVID-19. Study background: Collection of acute and convalescent COVID-19 samples took place in the United States, Italy and Spain. In each case, the material was cDNA or gDNA derived from T cells, B-cell-depleted T cells, or PBMCs.

The chain uses TRBV4-2 and TRBJ2-7; 7 bases map to TRBD2. Sequenced: peripheral blood. The origin of this receptor is a man between 60 and 70 years old with active or convalescent COVID-19. CDR3 nucleotide sequence: TGTGCCAGCAGCCCTACTAGCGTCGCCTACGAGCAGTACTTC. Residues: CASSPTSVAYEQYF.